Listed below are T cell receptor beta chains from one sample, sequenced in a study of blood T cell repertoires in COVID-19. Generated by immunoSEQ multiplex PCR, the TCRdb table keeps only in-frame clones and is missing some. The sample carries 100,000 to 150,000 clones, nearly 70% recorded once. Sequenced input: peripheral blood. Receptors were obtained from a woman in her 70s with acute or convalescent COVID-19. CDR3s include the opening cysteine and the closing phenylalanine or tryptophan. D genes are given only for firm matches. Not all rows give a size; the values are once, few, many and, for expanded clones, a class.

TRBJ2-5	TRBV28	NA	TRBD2	CASSSAGGGQETQYF	TGTGCCAGCAGTTCCGCGGGAGGGGGCCAAGAGACCCAGTACTTC
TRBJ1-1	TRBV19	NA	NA	CASSSNTRLNTEAFF	TGTGCCAGTAGTAGTAATACCAGGTTAAACACTGAAGCTTTCTTT
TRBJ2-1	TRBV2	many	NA	CASSEAYAVYNEQFF	TGTGCCAGCAGTGAAGCCTACGCGGTATACAATGAGCAGTTCTTC
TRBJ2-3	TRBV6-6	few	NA	CASSRGDTRTDTQYF	TGTGCCAGCAGTCGCGGGGACACCCGCACAGATACGCAGTATTTT
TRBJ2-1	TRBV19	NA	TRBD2	CASTISGGSSYNEQFF	TGTGCCAGTACCATATCCGGCGGGAGCTCCTACAATGAGCAGTTCTTC
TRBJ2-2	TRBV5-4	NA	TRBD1	CASSVGTGGLTGELFF	TGTGCCAGCAGCGTGGGGACAGGGGGCTTGACCGGGGAGCTGTTTTTT
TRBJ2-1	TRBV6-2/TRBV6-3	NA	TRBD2	CASSLLAGNGEQFF	TGTGCCAGCAGTTTGCTAGCGGGGAACGGTGAGCAGTTCTTC
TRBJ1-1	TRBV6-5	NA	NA	CASSYVLGGNTEAFF	TGTGCCAGCAGTTACGTTCTTGGAGGGAACACTGAAGCTTTCTTT
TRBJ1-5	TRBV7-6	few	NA	CASSLWGGSGQPQHF	TGTGCCAGCAGCTTATGGGGGGGATCGGGTCAGCCCCAGCATTTT
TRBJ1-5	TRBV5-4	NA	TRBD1	CASTVQGGNQPQHF	TGTGCCAGCACCGTACAGGGGGGCAATCAGCCCCAGCATTTT
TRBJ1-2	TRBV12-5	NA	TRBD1	CASGSRGQGGHGYTF	TGTGCTAGTGGTTCCCGGGGACAGGGGGGCCATGGCTACACCTTC
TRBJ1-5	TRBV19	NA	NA	CASSIVGGSQPQHF	TGTGCCAGTAGTATAGTTGGGGGCAGTCAGCCCCAGCATTTT
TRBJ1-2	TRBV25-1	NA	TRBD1	CASSYPGQLLGYTF	TGTGCCAGCAGTTACCCGGGACAGTTGCTTGGCTACACCTTC
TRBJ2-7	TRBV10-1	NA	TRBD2	CASSESGVDEQYF	TGCGCCAGCAGTGAGAGCGGGGTCGACGAGCAGTACTTC
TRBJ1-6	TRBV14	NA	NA	CASSQGGNSPLHF	TGTGCCAGCAGCCAAGGCGGAAATTCACCCCTCCACTTT
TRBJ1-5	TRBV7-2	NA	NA	CASSLMSGGNQPQHF	TGTGCCAGCAGCCTCATGTCAGGGGGCAATCAGCCCCAGCATTTT
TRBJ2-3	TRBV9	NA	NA	CASSDRVGTDTQYF	TGTGCCAGCAGCGACAGGGTGGGCACAGATACGCAGTATTTT
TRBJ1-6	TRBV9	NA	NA	CASSEIDSYNSPLHF	TGTGCCAGCAGCGAAATTGACAGCTATAATTCACCCCTCCACTTT
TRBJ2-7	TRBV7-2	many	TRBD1	CASSLDRGPNEQYF	TGTGCCAGCAGCTTAGACAGGGGGCCCAACGAGCAGTACTTC
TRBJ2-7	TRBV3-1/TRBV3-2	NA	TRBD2	CASSPSGRSRGEQYF	TGTGCCAGCAGCCCGAGCGGGAGAAGTCGCGGCGAGCAGTACTTC
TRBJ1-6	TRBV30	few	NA	CAWSVLENSPLHF	TGTGCCTGGAGTGTACTCGAGAATTCACCCCTCCACTTT
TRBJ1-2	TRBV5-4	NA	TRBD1	CASSSGTGGHYGYTF	TGTGCCAGCAGCTCCGGGACAGGGGGCCACTATGGCTACACCTTC
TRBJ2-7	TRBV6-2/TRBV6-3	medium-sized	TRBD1	CASSWDSQASEQYF	TGTGCCAGCAGTTGGGACAGCCAGGCCTCCGAGCAGTACTTC
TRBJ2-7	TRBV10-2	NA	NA	CASSEPTMRIYEQYF	TGCGCCAGCAGTGAGCCCACTATGAGAATTTACGAGCAGTACTTC
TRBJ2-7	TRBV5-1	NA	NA	CASRLAADSNYEQYF	TGCGCCAGCAGGCTTGCGGCAGACTCTAACTACGAGCAGTACTTC
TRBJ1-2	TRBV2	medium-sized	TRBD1	CASTQDRGQDGYTF	TGTGCCAGCACCCAGGACAGGGGGCAGGATGGCTACACCTTC
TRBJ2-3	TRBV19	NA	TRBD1	CASRESPGTGGKDTQYF	TGTGCCAGTAGAGAATCGCCCGGGACAGGGGGAAAAGATACGCAGTATTTT
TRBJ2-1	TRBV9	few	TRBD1	CASSVVGQAHNEQFF	TGTGCCAGCAGCGTAGTTGGACAGGCACACAATGAGCAGTTCTTC
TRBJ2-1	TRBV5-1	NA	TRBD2	CASSSQYAGGPDNEQFF	TGCGCCAGCAGCTCCCAATACGCGGGAGGGCCCGACAATGAGCAGTTCTTC